Here is one T cell receptor (beta chain) with its context. These data are taken from a study of blood T cell repertoires in COVID-19. The overall study: Samples of COVID-19 (acute and convalescent) were obtained from the United States, Italy and Spain. T cells, B-cell-depleted T cells, or PBMCs supplied cDNA or gDNA.

Original analysis: Amplified reference gene primers provided the basis for estimating nucleated cell counts. TCRdb keeps only in-frame clones here, not all; method: immunoSEQ multiplex PCR. D and trimming were read from the DNA, whereas the V and J calls and clone size are those reported in that table. The data show some 120,000 clones, roughly 83% seen once. CDR3 length: 13 amino acids. With 11 bases removed from V and 5 bases from J, the gap between germline ends came to 18 bases. The germline gives CDR1 SEHNR, CDR2 FQNEAQ (reference sequence). The chain links TRBV7-9 to TRBJ1-2; D uncertain. Source material: peripheral blood. The receptor was derived from a woman in her forties or fifties with acute or convalescent COVID-19. The chain's CDR3 is CALKDEREYGYTF. The CDR3 DNA reads TGTGCCCTTAAGGACGAACGGGAGTATGGCTACACCTTC.